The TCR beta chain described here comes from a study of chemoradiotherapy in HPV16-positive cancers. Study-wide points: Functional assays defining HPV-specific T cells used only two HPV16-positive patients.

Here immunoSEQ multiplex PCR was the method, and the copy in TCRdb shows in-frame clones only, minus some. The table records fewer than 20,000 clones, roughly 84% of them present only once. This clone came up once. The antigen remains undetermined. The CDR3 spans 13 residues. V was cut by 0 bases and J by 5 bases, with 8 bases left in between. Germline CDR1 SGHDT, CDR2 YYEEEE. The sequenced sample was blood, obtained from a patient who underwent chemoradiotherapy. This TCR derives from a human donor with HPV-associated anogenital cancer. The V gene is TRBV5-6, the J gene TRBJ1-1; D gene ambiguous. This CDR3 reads CASSLVTLTEAFF. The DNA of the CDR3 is TGTGCCAGCAGCTTGGTAACCCTGACTGAAGCTTTCTTT.